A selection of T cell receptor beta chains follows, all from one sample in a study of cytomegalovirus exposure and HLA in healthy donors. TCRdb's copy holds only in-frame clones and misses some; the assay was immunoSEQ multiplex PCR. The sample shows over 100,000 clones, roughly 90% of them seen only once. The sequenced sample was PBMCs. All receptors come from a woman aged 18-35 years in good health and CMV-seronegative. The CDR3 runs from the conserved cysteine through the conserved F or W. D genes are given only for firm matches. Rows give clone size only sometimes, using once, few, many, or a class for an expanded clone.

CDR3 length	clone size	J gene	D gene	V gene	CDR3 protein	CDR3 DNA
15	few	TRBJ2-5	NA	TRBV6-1	CASSPRGREEETQYF	TGTGCCAGCAGTCCCCGAGGTAGAGAAGAAGAGACCCAGTACTTC
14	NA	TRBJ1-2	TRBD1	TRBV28	CASSPPGTVYGYTF	TGTGCCAGCAGCCCCCCGGGGACAGTCTATGGCTACACCTTC
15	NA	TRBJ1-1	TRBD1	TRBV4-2	CASRDSGTVNTEAFF	TGTGCCAGCCGGGACTCCGGGACAGTAAACACTGAAGCTTTCTTT
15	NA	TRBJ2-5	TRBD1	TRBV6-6	CASSPRDRRQETQYF	TGTGCCAGCAGCCCGCGGGACAGGCGCCAAGAGACCCAGTACTTC
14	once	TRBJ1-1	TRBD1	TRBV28	CASRLTGGAIEAFF	TGTGCCAGCAGATTAACAGGGGGCGCGATTGAAGCTTTCTTT
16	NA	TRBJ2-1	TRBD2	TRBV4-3	CASSQDITSGYNEQFF	TGCGCCAGCAGCCAAGATATAACTAGCGGATACAATGAGCAGTTCTTC
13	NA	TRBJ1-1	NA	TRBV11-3	CASSPRTGAEAFF	TGTGCCAGCAGCCCTCGGACGGGGGCTGAAGCTTTCTTT
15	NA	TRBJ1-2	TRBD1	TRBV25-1	CASSAWDSRFYGYTF	TGTGCCAGCAGTGCTTGGGACAGCCGATTCTATGGCTACACCTTC
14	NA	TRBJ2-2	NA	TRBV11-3	CASSFFQGSGELFF	TGTGCCAGCAGCTTTTTCCAGGGGTCCGGGGAGCTGTTTTTT
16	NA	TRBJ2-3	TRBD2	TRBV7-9	CASSLVPGLVSDTQYF	TGTGCCAGCAGCTTAGTTCCGGGACTAGTATCAGATACGCAGTATTTT
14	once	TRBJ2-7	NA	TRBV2	CASSTRVFPYEQYF	TGTGCCAGCAGTACCAGGGTGTTCCCCTACGAGCAGTACTTC
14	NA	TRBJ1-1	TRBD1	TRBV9	CASSLTGQGTEAFF	TGTGCCAGCAGCTTGACAGGGCAAGGCACTGAAGCTTTCTTT
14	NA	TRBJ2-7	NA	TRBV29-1	CSVVVQGPSYEQYF	TGCAGCGTTGTAGTTCAGGGCCCCTCCTACGAGCAGTACTTC
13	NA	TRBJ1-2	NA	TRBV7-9	CASSYRDFKGYTF	TGTGCCAGCAGCTACCGGGACTTTAAAGGCTACACCTTC
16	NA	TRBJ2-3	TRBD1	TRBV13	CASSFERQGVGDTQYF	TGTGCCAGCAGCTTTGAGCGACAGGGGGTGGGAGATACGCAGTATTTT
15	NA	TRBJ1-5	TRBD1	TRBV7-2	CASSLRTGAGQPQHF	TGTGCCAGCAGCTTAAGGACAGGGGCGGGACAGCCCCAGCATTTT
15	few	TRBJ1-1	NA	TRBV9	CASSVVIAGNTEAFF	TGTGCCAGCAGCGTAGTGATTGCGGGGAACACTGAAGCTTTCTTT
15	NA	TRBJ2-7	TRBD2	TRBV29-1	CSVALAGSRSYEQYF	TGCAGCGTCGCCCTAGCGGGATCCCGCTCCTACGAGCAGTACTTC
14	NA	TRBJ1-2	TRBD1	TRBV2	CASTTQGAGYGYTF	TGTGCCAGCACTACACAGGGGGCTGGCTATGGCTACACCTTC
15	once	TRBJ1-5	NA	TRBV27	CASNQGLNSNQPQHF	TGTGCCAGCAATCAGGGACTTAATAGCAATCAGCCCCAGCATTTT
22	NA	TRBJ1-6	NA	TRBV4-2	CASSQVAFGGRGASSYNSPLHF	TGTGCCAGCAGCCAAGTAGCATTTGGCGGTCGGGGGGCCAGCTCCTATAATTCACCCCTCCACTTT
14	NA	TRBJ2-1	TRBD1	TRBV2	CASKTVGQGYEQFF	TGTGCCAGCAAGACGGTTGGACAGGGCTATGAGCAGTTCTTC